Following are 8 T cell receptor beta chains from one sample sequenced in a study of glioma-infiltrating T cells after dendritic cell vaccination. The protocol was immunoSEQ multiplex PCR, while the TCRdb copy is restricted to in-frame clones and leaves out a portion. The table has 85,000 to 100,000 clones, 80% to 90% seen once. Time point of the sample: after dendritic cell vaccination, including at tumor progression/relapse. This material consisted of blood, taken after dendritic cell vaccination. The receptors originated from a human donor with glioblastoma.

The V gene is TRBV30, the J gene TRBJ2-1, with 15 bases lining up with TRBD2. The CDR3 consists of 15 residues. Germline values: CDR1 GTSNPN, CDR2 SVGIG (reference sequence). With V trimmed by 4 bases and J by 9 bases, 7 bases remained unmatched. CDR3: CAWTGLAGGPGEQFF. CDR3 sequence (DNA): TGTGCCTGGACCGGACTAGCGGGAGGGCCGGGTGAGCAGTTCTTC.

The CDR3 is CASSDGHTTDTQYF. For the CDR3, the DNA is TGTGCCAGCAGTGATGGGCATACCACAGATACGCAGTATTTT. The chain recombines TRBV6-1 with TRBJ2-3; D is unclear. The CDR3 loop spans 14 amino acids. The V end lost 3 bases, the J end lost 2 bases, and 9 bases lay between the germline ends. CDR1 and CDR2 from the germline V gene are MNHNS and SASEGT.

The chain carries TRBV18 and TRBJ2-5; D possibly corresponds to TRBD1 (6 bases). The germline V gene encodes CDR1 KGHSH and CDR2 LQKENI. The CDR3 contains 14 residues. Trimming stripped 4 bases from V and 2 bases from J, with 11 bases between. The CDR3 bases are TGTGCCAGCTCACAGAACGGACAGCAAGAGACCCAGTACTTC. The encoded protein is CASSQNGQQETQYF.

This chain uses TRBV18 with TRBJ2-5; the D gene is possibly TRBD1 (5 bases). The V gene's germline CDR1 is KGHSH and CDR2 LQKENI. CDR3 size: 13 residues. Trimming stripped 3 bases from V and 2 bases from J, with 7 bases between. CDR3 loop: CASSPTEQETQYF. In DNA, the CDR3 is TGTGCCAGCTCACCGACAGAACAAGAGACCCAGTACTTC.

This sequence joins TRBV6-5 and TRBJ1-1; D is unclear. Trimming stripped 8 bases from V and 3 bases from J, with 7 bases between. This CDR3 has 11 amino acids. CDR1 and CDR2 (germline): MNHEY, SVGAGI. CDR3 amino acids: CASQRDTEAFF. Here the CDR3 DNA reads TGTGCCAGCCAGCGGGACACTGAAGCTTTCTTT.

The gene calls are TRBV5-6 and TRBJ1-5; D is undetermined. The germline CDR1 and CDR2 sequences are SGHDT and YYEEEE. This CDR3 comprises 15 residues. Trimming took off 1 base at V and 0 bases at J, with 8 bases between the two ends. The CDR3 DNA follows: TGTGCCAGCAGCTTGATGCGGATTAGCAATCAGCCCCAGCATTTT. Amino acid sequence: CASSLMRISNQPQHF.

V is TRBV29-1 and J is TRBJ1-2; D is undetermined. CDR3 length: 10 amino acids. The V gene lost 4 bases and the J gene lost 4 bases, with 4 bases spanning the gap. The germline V gene encodes CDR1 SQVTM and CDR2 ANQGSEA. CDR3 region: CSVALYGYTF. The CDR3, as DNA: TGCAGCGTTGCCCTCTATGGCTACACCTTC.

The chain uses TRBV7-9 and TRBJ1-2; 10 nucleotides line up with TRBD1. V shed 1 base and J 6 bases; nucleotides not matched to a gene: 5. The germline V gene has CDR1 SEHNR and CDR2 FQNEAQ (reference sequence). The CDR3 loop spans 15 amino acids. The CDR3 protein is CASSLGDRGKDGYTF. The CDR3 coding sequence is TGTGCCAGCAGCTTAGGGGACAGGGGAAAGGATGGCTACACCTTC.